The sequence of this T cell receptor beta chain was determined in a study of T cell changes during pregnancy in multiple sclerosis. This CDR3 has 14 amino acids. The V end was cut by 5 bases, the J end by 0 bases, with 10 bases between. Per the germline V gene, CDR1 is MNHEY and CDR2 is SVGAGI. Method: immunoSEQ multiplex PCR; TCRdb's copy keeps in-frame clones and lacks some. Of 85,000 to 100,000 clones listed, 90% to 95% are singletons. This clone was seen more than once but under ten times. The rearrangement links TRBV6-5 to TRBJ1-2; D unclear. This clonotype was obtained from a female donor with multiple sclerosis, enrolled in a pregnancy study. This material consisted of peripheral blood, taken after pregnancy. The CDR3 sequence is CASSRGNPNYGYTF. CDR3 nucleotide sequence: TGTGCCAGCAGTCGAGGGAACCCTAACTATGGCTACACCTTC.